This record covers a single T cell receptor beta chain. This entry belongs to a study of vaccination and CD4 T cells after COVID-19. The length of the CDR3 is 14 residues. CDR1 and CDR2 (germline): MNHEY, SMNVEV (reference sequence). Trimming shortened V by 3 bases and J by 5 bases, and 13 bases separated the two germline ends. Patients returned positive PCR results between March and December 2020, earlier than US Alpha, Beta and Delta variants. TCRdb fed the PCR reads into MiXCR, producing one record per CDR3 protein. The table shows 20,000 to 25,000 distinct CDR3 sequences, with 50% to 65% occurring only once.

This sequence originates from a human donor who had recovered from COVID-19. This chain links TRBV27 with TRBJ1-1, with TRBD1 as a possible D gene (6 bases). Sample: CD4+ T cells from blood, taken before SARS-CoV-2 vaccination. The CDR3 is CASSFTGILTEAFF. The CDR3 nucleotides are TGTGCCAGCAGTTTCACAGGGATATTGACTGAAGCTTTCTTT.